One sample yielded the 18 T cell receptor beta chains listed below, sequenced in a study of brain metastases from non-small cell lung cancer. Sequencing used immunoSEQ multiplex PCR; TCRdb keeps in-frame clones, though not all of them. The sample has about 1,500 clones, roughly nine tenths seen once. Sequencing was performed on tumor-adjacent normal tissue. Receptor source: a donor older than 35 with non-small cell lung cancer.

The V and J genes are TRBV5-1 and TRBJ2-7; the D is unclear. The CDR3 covers 15 residues. Trimming cost V 2 bases and J 2 bases, with 14 bases left between them. Germline V gene lookup returns CDR1 SGHRS and CDR2 YFSETQ. CDR3 region: CASSFSPRAAYEQYF. CDR3 DNA: TGCGCCAGCAGCTTCAGTCCTAGGGCAGCCTACGAGCAGTACTTC.

As for this clone: The germline gene is not matched at one end of the junction; a read error may be the cause. This chain uses TRBV10-1 with TRBJ2-5; 12 positions match TRBD2. Germline V lookup: CDR1 WNHNN, CDR2 SYGVQD (reference sequence). This CDR3 spans 17 amino acids. The CDR3 DNA is TGCGCCAGCAATGAGTGTCTAGCGGGGGGGGGCGAGGAGACCCAGTACTTC. Translated: CASNECLAGGGEETQYF.

As concerns this clone: The junction differs from germline at one of its ends, possibly a read error. Other nucleotide sequences from this sample produce the same CDR3. J is TRBJ1-2 and V is TRBV10-2; D is undetermined. From germline, CDR1 is WSHSY and CDR2 SAAADI. The CDR3 is 13 residues long. CDR3 in DNA: TGCGCCAGCAGTGATTTGGCGAATTATGGCTACACTTTC. It specifies CASSDLANYGYTF.

This clone was picked up a small number of times. The chain has TRBV5-1 and TRBJ2-3, with D hard to call. V dropped 7 bases and J dropped 0 bases, with 12 bases sitting between them. Per germline, CDR1 SGHRS and CDR2 YFSETQ. CDR3 size: 14 residues. The CDR3 DNA reads TGCGCCAGCTGGGGTGCACAGAGCACAGATACGCAGTATTTT. Residues: CASWGAQSTDTQYF.

V and J are TRBV10-1 and TRBJ2-1, with 8 positions matching TRBD1. Germline-derived CDR1 and CDR2 are WNHNN and SYGVQD (reference sequence). V was pared by 9 bases and J by 9 bases, with 16 bases of the junction left unmatched. This CDR3 is built from 15 residues. DNA for the CDR3: TGCGCCAGTCGAGCTGGACAGGGAGATAGGGGTGAGCAGTTCTTC. Its protein product is CASRAGQGDRGEQFF.

This clone was recorded only once. The chain uses TRBV5-4 and TRBJ1-1, with D tentatively TRBD1 (5 bases). Germline CDR1 SGHNT, CDR2 YYREEE (reference sequence). Trimming removed 1 base at V and 4 bases at J, with 11 bases between. CDR3 length: 14 residues. CDR3 nucleotides: TGTGCCAGCAGCTTGATGAGGGGACGCACTGAAGCTTTCTTT. Protein: CASSLMRGRTEAFF.

J is TRBJ2-5 and V is TRBV30; 7 bases fit TRBD2. There are 14 residues in the CDR3. From germline, CDR1 is GTSNPN and CDR2 SVGIG (reference sequence). With 5 bases clipped from V and 3 bases from J, the junction kept 9 bases outside the gene matches. CDR3 sequence (DNA): TGTGCCTGGGGGTCCCGCGGGGGTAAAGAGACCCAGTACTTC. The encoded protein is CAWGSRGGKETQYF.

The chain recombines TRBV6-2 or TRBV6-3 with TRBJ1-5; D call uncertain. The germline CDR1 and CDR2 sequences are MNHEY and SVGEGT. Trimming removed 6 bases at V and 4 bases at J, with 7 bases between. The CDR3 is made up of 12 amino acids. The CDR3 nucleotides read TGTGCCAGCAGCGATATGAATCAGCCCCAGCATTTT. Residues: CASSDMNQPQHF.

The chain uses TRBV7-2 and TRBJ1-1; no clear D gene. The CDR3 sequence is 13 residues long. Germline CDR1 is SGHTA and CDR2 is FQGNSA. The ends were cut back, 1 base at V and 1 base at J, with 4 bases in the middle. The CDR3 nucleotides are TGTGCCAGCAGCTTAGAACAGAACACTGAAGCTTTCTTT. Protein: CASSLEQNTEAFF.

This clone was observed a few times. The V call is TRBV2, the J call TRBJ1-1, with 7 nucleotides matching TRBD1. J lost 3 bases, V lost 6 bases, and 4 bases had no gene match. CDR1 and CDR2 from the germline V gene are SNHLY and FYNNEI. The length of the CDR3 is 13 residues. Here the CDR3 DNA reads TGTGCCAGCAGAGCGGGACAGCACACTGAAGCTTTCTTT. Protein sequence: CASRAGQHTEAFF.

The chain recombines TRBV7-2 with TRBJ1-5; 7 positions agree with TRBD1. V shed 3 bases, J shed 9 bases, and the junction held 5 bases outside the gene matches. Germline CDR1 reads SGHTA; CDR2 reads FQGNSA. This CDR3 region has 13 residues. CDR3: CASSFDRVAPQHF. CDR3 DNA: TGTGCCAGCAGCTTTGACAGGGTCGCGCCCCAGCATTTT.

V gene TRBV7-2 combines with J gene TRBJ2-7, with 7 bases aligning to TRBD2. The V segment lost 5 bases and the J segment 4 bases; nucleotides outside the gene matches: 5. This CDR3 contains 13 residues. The V gene's germline CDR1 is SGHTA and CDR2 FQGNSA. CDR3 loop: CASSTRTSYEQYF. The CDR3 nucleotides read TGTGCCAGCAGCACCCGGACTAGTTACGAGCAGTACTTC.

The rearrangement links TRBV6-2 or TRBV6-3 to TRBJ2-2; D is undetermined. The germline V gene encodes CDR1 MNHEY and CDR2 SVGEGT. This CDR3 contains 14 residues. Trimming cost V 0 bases and J 2 bases, with 4 bases left between them. CDR3 region: CASSYSDNTGELFF. CDR3 sequence (DNA): TGTGCCAGCAGTTACTCGGACAACACCGGGGAGCTGTTTTTT.

The chain joins TRBV10-3 to TRBJ1-1, with TRBD1 identical over 10 bases. Germline V gene lookup returns CDR1 ENHRY and CDR2 SYGVKD. The CDR3 is 15 amino acids. J gave up 3 bases and V 10 bases, and 11 bases lay outside the gene matches. The CDR3 sequence: CATHPLGTGDTEAFF. For the CDR3, the DNA is TGTGCCACCCATCCCCTCGGGACAGGGGACACTGAAGCTTTCTTT.

The rearrangement links TRBV7-2 to TRBJ2-5, with 15 bases lining up with TRBD2. V shed 5 bases, J shed 5 bases, and the junction held 3 bases outside the gene matches. Germline CDR1 reads SGHTA; CDR2 reads FQGNSA. This CDR3 region has 15 residues. CDR3 sequence: CASSPGLAGGETQYF. CDR3 sequence (DNA): TGTGCCAGCAGCCCCGGACTAGCGGGAGGGGAGACCCAGTACTTC.

V and J are TRBV18 and TRBJ1-6; 7 bases match TRBD1. The CDR3 has 16 residues. Germline CDR1 and CDR2: KGHSH and LQKENI. With 2 bases clipped from V and 8 bases from J, the junction kept 9 bases outside the gene matches. In nucleotides, the CDR3 is TGTGCCAGCTCACCATTCCGGGACAGTCCTTATTCACCCCTCCACTTT. As protein: CASSPFRDSPYSPLHF.

In this sample, this clone turned up a few times. For the CDR3, the DNA is TGTGCCAGCAGCTTTAACAGGGCGGAAGAGACCCAGTACTTC. Translation: CASSFNRAEETQYF. The rearrangement joins TRBV12-1 to TRBJ2-5; the table's D call, TRBD1, was not checked against the DNA. TRBV12-1 is reported as a pseudogene. CDR3 size: 14 residues.

This chain uses TRBV5-6 with TRBJ2-2; D unclear. The CDR3 sequence is 13 residues long. Trimming cost V 0 bases and J 3 bases, with 3 bases left between them. Germline values: CDR1 SGHDT, CDR2 YYEEEE. The CDR3 coding sequence is TGTGCCAGCAGCTTGGAGCACACCGGGGAGCTGTTTTTT. As protein: CASSLEHTGELFF. The full variable domain, with the rest looked up from reference TRBV5-6 and TRBJ2-2, is DAGVTQSPTHLIKTRGQQVTLRCSPKSGHDTVSWYQQALGQGPQFIFQYYEEEERQRGNFPDRFSGHQFPNYSSELNVNALLLGDSALYLCASSLEHTGELFFGEGSRLTVL.